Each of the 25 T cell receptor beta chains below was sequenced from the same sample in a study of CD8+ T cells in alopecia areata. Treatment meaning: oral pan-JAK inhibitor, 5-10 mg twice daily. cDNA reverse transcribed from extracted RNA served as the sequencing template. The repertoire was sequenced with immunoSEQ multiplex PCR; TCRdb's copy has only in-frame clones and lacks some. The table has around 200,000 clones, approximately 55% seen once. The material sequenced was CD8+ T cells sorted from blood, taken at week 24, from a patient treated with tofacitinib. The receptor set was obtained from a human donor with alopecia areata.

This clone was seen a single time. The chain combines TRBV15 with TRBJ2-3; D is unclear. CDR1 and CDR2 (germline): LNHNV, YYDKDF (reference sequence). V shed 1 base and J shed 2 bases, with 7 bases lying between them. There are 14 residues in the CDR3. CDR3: CATSRVASTDTQYF. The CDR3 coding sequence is TGTGCCACCAGCAGAGTAGCATCCACAGATACGCAGTATTTT.

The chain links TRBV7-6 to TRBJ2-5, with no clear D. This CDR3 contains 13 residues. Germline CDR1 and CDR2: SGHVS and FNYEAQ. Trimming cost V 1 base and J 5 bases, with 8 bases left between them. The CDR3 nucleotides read TGTGCCAGCAGCTTAGGTCGGTCGGAGACCCAGTACTTC. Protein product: CASSLGRSETQYF.

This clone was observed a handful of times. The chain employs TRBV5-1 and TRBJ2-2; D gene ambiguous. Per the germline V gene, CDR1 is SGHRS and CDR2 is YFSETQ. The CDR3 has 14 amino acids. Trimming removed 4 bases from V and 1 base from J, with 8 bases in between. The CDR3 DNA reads TGCGCCAGCAGCGTCTACGGGAACACCGGGGAGCTGTTTTTT. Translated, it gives CASSVYGNTGELFF.

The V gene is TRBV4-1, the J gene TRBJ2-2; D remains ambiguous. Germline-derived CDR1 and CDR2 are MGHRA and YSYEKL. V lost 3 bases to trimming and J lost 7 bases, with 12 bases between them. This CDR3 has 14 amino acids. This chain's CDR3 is CASSHRSGNGELFF. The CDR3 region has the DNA TGCGCCAGCAGCCATCGTTCGGGTAACGGGGAGCTGTTTTTT.

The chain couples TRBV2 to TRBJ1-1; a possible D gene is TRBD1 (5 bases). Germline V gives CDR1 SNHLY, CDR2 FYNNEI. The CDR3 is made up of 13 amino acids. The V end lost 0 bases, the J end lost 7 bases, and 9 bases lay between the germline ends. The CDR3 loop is CASSEADRDEAFF. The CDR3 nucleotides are TGTGCCAGCAGTGAAGCAGACAGAGATGAAGCTTTCTTT.

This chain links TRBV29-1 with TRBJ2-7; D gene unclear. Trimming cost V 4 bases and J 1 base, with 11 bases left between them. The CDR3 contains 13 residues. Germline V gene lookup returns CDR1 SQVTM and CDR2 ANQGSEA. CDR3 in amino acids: CSVVELSSYEQYF. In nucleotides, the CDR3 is TGCAGCGTTGTTGAGCTGTCTTCCTACGAGCAGTACTTC.

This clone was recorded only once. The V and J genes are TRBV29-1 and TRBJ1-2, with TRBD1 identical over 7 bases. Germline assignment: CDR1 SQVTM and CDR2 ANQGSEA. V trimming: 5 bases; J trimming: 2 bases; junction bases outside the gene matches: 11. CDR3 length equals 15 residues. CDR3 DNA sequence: TGCAGCGTTCCCACCACAGGGGCGGGGAACTATGGCTACACCTTC. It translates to CSVPTTGAGNYGYTF.

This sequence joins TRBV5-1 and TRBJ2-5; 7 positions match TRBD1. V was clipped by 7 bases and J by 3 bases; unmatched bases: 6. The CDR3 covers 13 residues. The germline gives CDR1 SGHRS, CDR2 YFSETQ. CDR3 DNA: TGCGCCAGCTACCAAGGACAGGAAGAGACCCAGTACTTC. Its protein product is CASYQGQEETQYF.

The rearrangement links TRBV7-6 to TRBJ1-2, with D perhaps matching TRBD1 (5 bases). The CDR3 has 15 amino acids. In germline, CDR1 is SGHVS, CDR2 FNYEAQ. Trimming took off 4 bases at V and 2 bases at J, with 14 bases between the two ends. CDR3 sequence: CASSSNRDANYGYTF. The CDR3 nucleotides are TGTGCCAGCAGCTCCAACCGGGACGCAAACTATGGCTACACCTTC.

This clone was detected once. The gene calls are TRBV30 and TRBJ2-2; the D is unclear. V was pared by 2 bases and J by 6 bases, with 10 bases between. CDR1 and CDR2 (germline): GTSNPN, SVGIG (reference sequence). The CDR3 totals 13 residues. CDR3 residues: CAWSLYGAGELFF. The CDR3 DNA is TGTGCCTGGAGTTTGTATGGAGCCGGGGAGCTGTTTTTT.

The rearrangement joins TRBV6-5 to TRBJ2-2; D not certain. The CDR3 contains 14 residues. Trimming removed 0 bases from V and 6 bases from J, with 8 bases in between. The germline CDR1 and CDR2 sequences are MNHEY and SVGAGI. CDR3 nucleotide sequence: TGTGCCAGCAGTTACTCGAAGGGATCCGGGGAGCTGTTTTTT. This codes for CASSYSKGSGELFF.

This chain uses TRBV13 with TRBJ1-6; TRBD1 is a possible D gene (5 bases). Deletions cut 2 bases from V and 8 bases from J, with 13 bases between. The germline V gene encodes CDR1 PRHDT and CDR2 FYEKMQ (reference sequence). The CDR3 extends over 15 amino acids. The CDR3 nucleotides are TGTGCCAGCAGCTTATATTTAGGGGATCATTCACCCCTCCACTTT. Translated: CASSLYLGDHSPLHF.

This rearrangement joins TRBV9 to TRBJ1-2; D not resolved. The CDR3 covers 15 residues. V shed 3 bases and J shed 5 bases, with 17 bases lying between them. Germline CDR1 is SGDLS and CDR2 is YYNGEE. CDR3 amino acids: CASSETTGDAYGYTF. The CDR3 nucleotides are TGTGCCAGCAGCGAGACAACGGGAGATGCGTATGGCTACACCTTC. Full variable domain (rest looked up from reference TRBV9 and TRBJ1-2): DSGVTQTPKHLITATGQRVTLRCSPRSGDLSVYWYQQSLDQGLQFLIQYYNGEERAKGNILERFSAQQFPDLHSELNLSSLELGDSALYFCASSETTGDAYGYTFGSGTRLTVV.

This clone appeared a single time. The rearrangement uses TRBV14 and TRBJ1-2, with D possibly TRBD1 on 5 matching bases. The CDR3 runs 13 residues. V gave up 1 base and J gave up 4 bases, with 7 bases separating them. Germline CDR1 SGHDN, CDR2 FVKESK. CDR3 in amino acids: CASSQGQLYGYTF. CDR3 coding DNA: TGTGCCAGCAGCCAAGGACAGCTCTATGGCTACACCTTC.

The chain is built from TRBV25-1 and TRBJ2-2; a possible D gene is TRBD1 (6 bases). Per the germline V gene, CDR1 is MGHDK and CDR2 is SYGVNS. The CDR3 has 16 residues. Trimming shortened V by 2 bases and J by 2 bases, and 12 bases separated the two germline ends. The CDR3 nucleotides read TGTGCCAGCAGTGAAATTGGACAGACAAACACCGGGGAGCTGTTTTTT. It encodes CASSEIGQTNTGELFF.

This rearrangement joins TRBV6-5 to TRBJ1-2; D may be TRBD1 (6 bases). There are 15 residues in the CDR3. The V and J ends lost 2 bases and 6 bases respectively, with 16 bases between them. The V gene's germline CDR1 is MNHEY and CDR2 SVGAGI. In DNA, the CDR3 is TGTGCCAGCAGTTACAACGAAGGTGGGGGCGATGGCTACACCTTC. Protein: CASSYNEGGGDGYTF.

This chain's CDR3 is CASSQEISPPYNEQFF. DNA of the CDR3: TGCGCCAGCAGCCAAGAGATATCTCCCCCCTACAATGAGCAGTTCTTC. The rearrangement joins TRBV4-3 to TRBJ2-1, with no clear D. Germline CDR1 and CDR2: LGHNA and YSLEER. Trimming took off 0 bases at V and 2 bases at J, with 11 bases between the two ends. The CDR3 sequence is 16 residues long.

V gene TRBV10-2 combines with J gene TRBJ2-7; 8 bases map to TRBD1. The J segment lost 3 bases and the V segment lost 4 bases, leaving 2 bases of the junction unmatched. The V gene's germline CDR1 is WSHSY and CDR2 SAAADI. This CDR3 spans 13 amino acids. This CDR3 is CASSGDRGYEQYF. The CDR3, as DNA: TGCGCCAGCAGTGGCGACAGGGGCTACGAGCAGTACTTC.

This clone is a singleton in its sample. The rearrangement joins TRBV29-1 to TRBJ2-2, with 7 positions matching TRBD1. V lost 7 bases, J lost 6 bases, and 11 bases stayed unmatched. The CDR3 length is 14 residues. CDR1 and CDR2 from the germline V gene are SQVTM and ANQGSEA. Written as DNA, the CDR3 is TGCAGCGCAAGGGGGCAGGGGTTGGCCGGGGAGCTGTTTTTT. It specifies CSARGQGLAGELFF.

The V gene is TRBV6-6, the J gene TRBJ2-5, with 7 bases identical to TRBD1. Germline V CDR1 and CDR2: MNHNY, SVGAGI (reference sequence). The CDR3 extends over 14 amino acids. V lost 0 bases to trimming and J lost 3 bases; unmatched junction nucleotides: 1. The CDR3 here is CASSYSGTEETQYF. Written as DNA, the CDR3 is TGTGCCAGCAGTTACTCCGGGACAGAAGAGACCCAGTACTTC.

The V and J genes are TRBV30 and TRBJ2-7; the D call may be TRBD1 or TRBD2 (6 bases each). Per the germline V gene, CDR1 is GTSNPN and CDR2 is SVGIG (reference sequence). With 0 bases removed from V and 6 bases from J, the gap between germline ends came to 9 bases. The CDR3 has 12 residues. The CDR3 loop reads CAWSVGGGEQYF. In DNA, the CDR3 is TGTGCCTGGAGTGTAGGAGGGGGCGAGCAGTACTTC.

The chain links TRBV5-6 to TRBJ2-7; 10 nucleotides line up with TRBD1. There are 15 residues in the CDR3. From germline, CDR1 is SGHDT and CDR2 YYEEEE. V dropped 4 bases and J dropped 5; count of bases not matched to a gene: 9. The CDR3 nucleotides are TGTGCCAGCAGCAGAACCGGGACAGGGGAACACGAGCAGTACTTC. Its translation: CASSRTGTGEHEQYF.

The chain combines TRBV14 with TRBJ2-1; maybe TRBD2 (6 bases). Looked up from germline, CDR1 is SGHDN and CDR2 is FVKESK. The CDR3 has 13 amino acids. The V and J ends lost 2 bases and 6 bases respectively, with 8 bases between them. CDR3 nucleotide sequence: TGTGCCAGCAGCCAATTGGGGGGCAATGAGCAGTTCTTC. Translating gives CASSQLGGNEQFF.

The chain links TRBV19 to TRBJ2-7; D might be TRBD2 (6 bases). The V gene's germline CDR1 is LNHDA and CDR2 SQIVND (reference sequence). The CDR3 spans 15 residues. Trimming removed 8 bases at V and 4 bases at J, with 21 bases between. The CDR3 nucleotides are TGTGCCAGTTCCGCAGGTCTTGGAGGGTTTTACGAGCAGTACTTC. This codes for CASSAGLGGFYEQYF.

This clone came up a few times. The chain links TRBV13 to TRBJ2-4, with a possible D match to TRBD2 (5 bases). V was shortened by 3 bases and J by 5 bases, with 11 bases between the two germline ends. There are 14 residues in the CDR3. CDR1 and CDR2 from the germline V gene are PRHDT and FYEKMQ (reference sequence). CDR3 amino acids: CASSFRGPENIQYF. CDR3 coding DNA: TGTGCCAGCAGCTTTAGAGGGCCAGAAAACATTCAGTACTTC.